These T cell receptor beta chains were read from a single sample in a study of high-grade serous ovarian cancer treatment subgroups. Some clones are missing from TCRdb's copy, which holds only in-frame ones; the method was immunoSEQ multiplex PCR. The sample holds about 8,500 clones, around 76% seen once. The sequenced sample consisted of tumor tissue. These receptors were taken from a human donor with high-grade serous ovarian cancer. CDR3s include the opening cysteine and the closing phenylalanine or tryptophan. Fields, in order: J gene, D gene, clone size, V gene, CDR3 DNA, CDR3 protein. The D gene is left open where the match is weak. A row's size may be missing; if present it is once, few, many or a size class.

J: TRBJ2-5; D: -; size: -; V: TRBV9; DNA: TGTGCCAGCAGCACCGGACTAAAATGGGAGACCCAGTACTTC; CDR3: CASSTGLKWETQYF
J: TRBJ2-3; D: -; size: -; V: TRBV19; DNA: TGTGCCAGTAGTCGAGGCTGGAGCACAGATACGCAGTATTTT; CDR3: CASSRGWSTDTQYF
J: TRBJ1-2; D: -; size: -; V: TRBV30; DNA: TGTGCCTGGAACGCAGGATCCTATGGCTACACCTTC; CDR3: CAWNAGSYGYTF
J: TRBJ2-1; D: TRBD1; size: once; V: TRBV7-3; DNA: TGTGCCAGCAGCTTGGACAGGGCTACGGATGAGCAGTTCTTC; CDR3: CASSLDRATDEQFF
J: TRBJ2-1; D: -; size: -; V: TRBV9; DNA: TGTGCCAGCAGCGTAAGCAGGGAACCAAATGAGCAGTTCTTC; CDR3: CASSVSREPNEQFF
J: TRBJ1-1; D: TRBD1; size: once; V: TRBV19; DNA: TGTGCCAGTAGTATCCAACCGGGACAGGGAAACACTGAAGCTTTCTTT; CDR3: CASSIQPGQGNTEAFF
J: TRBJ2-7; D: -; size: few; V: TRBV7-8; DNA: TGTGCCAGCAGCTTAGGGGAGAAGCAGTACTTC; CDR3: CASSLGEKQYF
J: TRBJ2-7; D: -; size: -; V: TRBV30; DNA: TGTGCCTGGAGTGCCCCCCCGACAGAATTCTCCTTC; CDR3: CAWSAPPTEFSF
J: TRBJ1-4; D: -; size: -; V: TRBV5-1; DNA: TGCGCCAGCAGCGGCGGATTTATGGGGTCCCTTAATGAAAAACTGTTTTTT; CDR3: CASSGGFMGSLNEKLFF
J: TRBJ2-3; D: -; size: -; V: TRBV2; DNA: TGTGCCAGCAGTGAACGGGGGCGGCGAGAAGATACGCAGTATTTT; CDR3: CASSERGRREDTQYF
J: TRBJ1-6; D: -; size: once; V: TRBV30; DNA: TGTGCCTGGACCGGGACTTATAATTCACCCCTCCACTTT; CDR3: CAWTGTYNSPLHF
J: TRBJ1-2; D: TRBD1; size: -; V: TRBV25-1; DNA: TGTGCCAGCAGTGACAAACGCACAGGGGTTTATGGCTACACCTTC; CDR3: CASSDKRTGVYGYTF
J: TRBJ1-5; D: -; size: -; V: TRBV5-1; DNA: TGCGCCAGCAGCCTGGACAGAGGCAATCAGCCCCAGCATTTT; CDR3: CASSLDRGNQPQHF
J: TRBJ2-5; D: -; size: -; V: TRBV6-1; DNA: TGTGCCAGCAGTGAGTACTCCCAGTACCAAGAGACCCAGTACTTC; CDR3: CASSEYSQYQETQYF
J: TRBJ2-7; D: -; size: -; V: TRBV10-3; DNA: TGTGCCATCAGTGGCCCGGCGTCCTACGAGCAGTACTTC; CDR3: CAISGPASYEQYF
J: TRBJ2-3; D: -; size: few; V: TRBV5-6; DNA: TGTGCCAGCAGCTTGACTAGCTTCACAGATACGCAGTATTTT; CDR3: CASSLTSFTDTQYF
J: TRBJ1-2; D: TRBD1; size: -; V: TRBV4-1; DNA: TGCGCCAGCAGCCACCTATCGGACAGGGCAAGTGGCTACACCTTC; CDR3: CASSHLSDRASGYTF
J: TRBJ1-2; D: -; size: few; V: TRBV7-8; DNA: TGTGCCAGCAGCTTATTGGCAGGGGACTATGGCTACACCTTC; CDR3: CASSLLAGDYGYTF
J: TRBJ1-4; D: TRBD1; size: -; V: TRBV7-6; DNA: TGTGCCAGCAGCGTACGACAGGGGGCCGATGAAAAACTGTTTTTT; CDR3: CASSVRQGADEKLFF
J: TRBJ2-1; D: TRBD2; size: -; V: TRBV5-6; DNA: TGTGCCAGCAGCTTAAGCGGGGGTCTCTATGAGCAGTTCTTC; CDR3: CASSLSGGLYEQFF
J: TRBJ2-1; D: TRBD2; size: -; V: TRBV7-6; DNA: TGTGCCAGCAGCCCCTCTAGCGGGGGTGGAACCTACAATGAGCAGTTCTTC; CDR3: CASSPSSGGGTYNEQFF
J: TRBJ1-2; D: -; size: -; V: TRBV4-1; DNA: TGCGCCAGCAGCCAAGTGGGCCGGACGGTGTATGGCTACACCTTC; CDR3: CASSQVGRTVYGYTF
J: TRBJ1-4; D: -; size: -; V: TRBV10-3; DNA: TGTGCCATCAGTGAGTCAAGGGTTGAAAAACTGTTTTTT; CDR3: CAISESRVEKLFF
J: TRBJ1-1; D: -; size: large; V: TRBV5-1; DNA: TGCGCCAGCAGCTTGGCCTACACCTGGCCGGCTGAAGCTTTCTTT; CDR3: CASSLAYTWPAEAFF
J: TRBJ2-7; D: TRBD2; size: once; V: TRBV5-1; DNA: TGCGCCAGCAGCCGCACCCAGATAGCGGGGGGGACCTCCTACGAGCAGTACTTC; CDR3: CASSRTQIAGGTSYEQYF
J: TRBJ2-3; D: TRBD1; size: -; V: TRBV9; DNA: TGTGCCAGCAGCTCCCAGACAGGGGGCCCAGATACGCAGTATTTT; CDR3: CASSSQTGGPDTQYF
J: TRBJ1-6; D: -; size: -; V: TRBV6-5; DNA: TGTGCCAGCAGTTACGGAGTGAGCTTCTATAATTCACCCCTCCACTTT; CDR3: CASSYGVSFYNSPLHF
J: TRBJ2-3; D: -; size: -; V: TRBV4-1; DNA: TGCGCCAGCAGCCAAGGGGGACTTGCAGATACGCAGTATTTT; CDR3: CASSQGGLADTQYF
J: TRBJ1-2; D: -; size: -; V: TRBV29-1; DNA: TGCAGCGGCGGGGGTAACTATGGCTACACCTTC; CDR3: CSGGGNYGYTF
J: TRBJ2-5; D: TRBD2; size: -; V: TRBV5-1; DNA: TGCGCCAGCAGCTTGGGCGGGGGGGCCGAAGAGACCCAGTACTTC; CDR3: CASSLGGGAEETQYF
J: TRBJ1-4; D: -; size: -; V: TRBV6-5; DNA: TGTGCCAGCAGTTACGGGGAGGCGGATGAAAAACTGTTTTTT; CDR3: CASSYGEADEKLFF
J: TRBJ1-4; D: -; size: -; V: TRBV19; DNA: TGTGCCAGTAGTATGGGAGATGAAAAACTGTTTTTT; CDR3: CASSMGDEKLFF
J: TRBJ2-3; D: -; size: -; V: TRBV2; DNA: TGTGCCAGCGGACCGGGACAGGTGGGGAGGGCAGATACGCAGTATTTT; CDR3: CASGPGQVGRADTQYF
J: TRBJ2-5; D: TRBD1; size: -; V: TRBV19; DNA: TGTGCCAGTAGTACACTGAGACAGGGGGCGAGAGAGACCCAGTACTTC; CDR3: CASSTLRQGARETQYF
J: TRBJ2-1; D: TRBD2; size: -; V: TRBV4-1; DNA: TGCGCCAGCAGCCGATTCAAGGCTAGCGGGGGACGCGACAATGAGCAGTTCTTC; CDR3: CASSRFKASGGRDNEQFF
J: TRBJ1-3; D: -; size: -; V: TRBV7-2; DNA: TGTGCCAGCAGCTTAGGAGGGTTAGGAAACACCATATATTTT; CDR3: CASSLGGLGNTIYF
J: TRBJ1-3; D: -; size: -; V: TRBV7-2; DNA: TGTGCCAGCAGCTCAGGGGTCTCTGGAAACACCATATATTTT; CDR3: CASSSGVSGNTIYF
J: TRBJ1-1; D: -; size: -; V: TRBV29-1; DNA: TGCAGCGTTGATTTGGGACTTGAAGCTTTCTTT; CDR3: CSVDLGLEAFF
J: TRBJ1-2; D: -; size: -; V: TRBV5-1; DNA: TGCGCCAGCAGCTTGGCCCTGGGGGTTGCCTATGGCTACACCTTC; CDR3: CASSLALGVAYGYTF
J: TRBJ1-1; D: -; size: -; V: TRBV10-1; DNA: TGCGCCAGCAGACGGACAGCAAACACTGAAGCTTTCTTT; CDR3: CASRRTANTEAFF
J: TRBJ1-3; D: -; size: -; V: TRBV19; DNA: TGTGCCAGTGGTCCGGGACGGCGCTCTGGAAACACCATATATTTT; CDR3: CASGPGRRSGNTIYF
J: TRBJ1-3; D: TRBD1; size: once; V: TRBV7-9; DNA: TGTGCCAGCAGCTTACGGTCAGGGGGAGAAAACACCATATATTTT; CDR3: CASSLRSGGENTIYF
J: TRBJ1-1; D: -; size: -; V: TRBV5-1; DNA: TGCGCCAGCAGCCCGGGCACGAACACTGAAGCTTTCTTT; CDR3: CASSPGTNTEAFF
J: TRBJ2-3; D: TRBD2; size: -; V: TRBV5-1; DNA: TGCGCCAGCAGGACTAGCGGGGGAACAGATACGCAGTATTTT; CDR3: CASRTSGGTDTQYF
J: TRBJ2-3; D: -; size: -; V: TRBV2; DNA: TGTGCCAGCAGGGCAGACACAGATACGCAGTATTTT; CDR3: CASRADTDTQYF
J: TRBJ1-2; D: -; size: -; V: TRBV15; DNA: TGTGCCACCTTTGGTAGGGACAACTATGGCTACACCTTC; CDR3: CATFGRDNYGYTF
J: TRBJ1-1; D: -; size: -; V: TRBV7-9; DNA: TGTGCCAGCAGAGGACACTTCATGAACACTGAAGCTTTCTTT; CDR3: CASRGHFMNTEAFF
J: TRBJ2-7; D: TRBD2; size: -; V: TRBV7-8; DNA: TGTGCCAGCAGCGTCCTAAGCGGGGGGAACTACGAGCAGTACTTC; CDR3: CASSVLSGGNYEQYF
J: TRBJ2-7; D: TRBD1; size: -; V: TRBV7-9; DNA: TGTGCCAGCAGCACCCCGGGACAGACATCTAAGGACGAGCAGTACTTC; CDR3: CASSTPGQTSKDEQYF
J: TRBJ2-2; D: TRBD2; size: once; V: TRBV29-1; DNA: TGCAGCGTTGAAGGGGTACTAGCGGGGGGGCAAGGCGGGGAGCTGTTTTTT; CDR3: CSVEGVLAGGQGGELFF
J: TRBJ1-4; D: -; size: -; V: TRBV25-1; DNA: TGTGCCAGCAGTCCCTCCAACGGTTTTAATGAAAAACTGTTTTTT; CDR3: CASSPSNGFNEKLFF
J: TRBJ1-2; D: -; size: few; V: TRBV4-1; DNA: TGCGCCAGCAGCCAAGTCCCCTTGCGAGGGATTATCTTGTATGGCTACACCTTC; CDR3: CASSQVPLRGIILYGYTF
J: TRBJ2-6; D: -; size: -; V: TRBV5-5; DNA: TGTGCCAGCAGCTTTCGGGCAGGGGGGCTCAATGGGGCCAACGTCCTGACTTTC; CDR3: CASSFRAGGLNGANVLTF
J: TRBJ2-7; D: -; size: once; V: TRBV11-2; DNA: TGTGCCAGCAGCTGGGCGGGGGCCCACTCCTACGAGCAGTACTTC; CDR3: CASSWAGAHSYEQYF
J: TRBJ2-3; D: -; size: -; V: TRBV7-8; DNA: TGTGCCAGCAGCTTAGGGGTTGGAGATACGCAGTATTTT; CDR3: CASSLGVGDTQYF